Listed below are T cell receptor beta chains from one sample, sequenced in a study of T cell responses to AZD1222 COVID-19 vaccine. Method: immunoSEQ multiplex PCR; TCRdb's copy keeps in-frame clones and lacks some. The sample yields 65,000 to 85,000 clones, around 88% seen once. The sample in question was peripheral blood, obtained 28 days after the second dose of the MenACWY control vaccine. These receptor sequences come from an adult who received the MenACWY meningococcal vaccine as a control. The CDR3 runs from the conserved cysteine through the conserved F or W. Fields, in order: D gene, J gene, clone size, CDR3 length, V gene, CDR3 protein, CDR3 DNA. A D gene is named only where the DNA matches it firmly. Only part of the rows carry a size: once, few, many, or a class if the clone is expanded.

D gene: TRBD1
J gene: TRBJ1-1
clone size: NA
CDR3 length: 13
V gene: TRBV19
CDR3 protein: CASSRDRDTEAFF
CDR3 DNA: TGTGCCAGTAGCCGGGACAGGGACACTGAAGCTTTCTTT

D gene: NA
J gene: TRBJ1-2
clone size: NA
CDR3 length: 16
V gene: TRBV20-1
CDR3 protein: CSASTGRVRTNYGYTF
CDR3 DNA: TGCAGTGCTAGTACTGGGAGAGTGAGAACTAACTATGGCTACACCTTC

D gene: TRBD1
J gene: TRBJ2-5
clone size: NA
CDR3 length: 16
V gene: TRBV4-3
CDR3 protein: CASSQDPRTGRETQYF
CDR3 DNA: TGCGCCAGCAGCCAAGATCCCCGGACAGGCCGGGAGACCCAGTACTTC

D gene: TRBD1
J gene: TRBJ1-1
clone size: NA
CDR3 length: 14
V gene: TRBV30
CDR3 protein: CAFCWDRGYTEAFF
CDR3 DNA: TGTGCCTTTTGCTGGGACAGGGGTTACACTGAAGCTTTCTTT

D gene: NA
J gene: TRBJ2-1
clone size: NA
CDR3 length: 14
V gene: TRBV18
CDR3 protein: CASSPSGIFGEQFF
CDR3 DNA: TGTGCCAGCTCACCAAGTGGGATTTTTGGTGAGCAGTTCTTC

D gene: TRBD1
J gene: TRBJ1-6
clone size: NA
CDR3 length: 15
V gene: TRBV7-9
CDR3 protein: CASSQGGQGGSPLHF
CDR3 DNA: TGTGCCAGCAGCCAAGGGGGACAGGGTGGTTCACCCCTCCACTTT

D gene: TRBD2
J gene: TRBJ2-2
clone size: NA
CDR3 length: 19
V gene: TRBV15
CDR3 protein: CATSRDIRRGAQNTGELFF
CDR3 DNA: TGTGCCACCAGCAGAGATATTAGGCGGGGGGCCCAGAACACCGGGGAGCTGTTTTTT

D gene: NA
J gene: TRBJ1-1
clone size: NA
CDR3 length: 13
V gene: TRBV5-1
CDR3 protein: CASSPGVGTEAFF
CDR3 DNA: TGCGCCAGCAGCCCCGGAGTGGGCACTGAAGCTTTCTTT

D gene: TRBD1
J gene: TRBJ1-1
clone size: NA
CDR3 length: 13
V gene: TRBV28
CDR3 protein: CASNEGQRLEAFF
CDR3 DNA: TGTGCCAGCAACGAGGGACAGCGTCTTGAAGCTTTCTTT

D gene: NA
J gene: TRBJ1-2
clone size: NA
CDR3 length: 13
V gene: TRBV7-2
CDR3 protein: CASSLRGDYGYTF
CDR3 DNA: TGTGCCAGCAGCTTGAGGGGGGACTATGGCTACACCTTC

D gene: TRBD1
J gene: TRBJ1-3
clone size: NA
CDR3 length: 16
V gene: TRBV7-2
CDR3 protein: CASSSGTGGFGNTIYF
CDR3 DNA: TGTGCCAGCAGCTCTGGGACAGGGGGCTTTGGAAACACCATATATTTT

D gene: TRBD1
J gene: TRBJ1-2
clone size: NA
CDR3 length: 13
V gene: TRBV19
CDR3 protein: CASMGQGAYGYTF
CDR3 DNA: TGTGCCAGTATGGGACAGGGAGCTTATGGCTACACCTTC

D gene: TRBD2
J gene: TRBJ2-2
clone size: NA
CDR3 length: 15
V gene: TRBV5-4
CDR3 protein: CASSSGTRNTGELFF
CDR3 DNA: TGTGCCAGCAGCTCCGGGACTAGGAACACCGGGGAGCTGTTTTTT

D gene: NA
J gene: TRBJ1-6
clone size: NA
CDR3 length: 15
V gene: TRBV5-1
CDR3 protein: CASSLSDGSNSPLHF
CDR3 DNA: TGCGCCAGCAGCTTGTCGGACGGTAGTAATTCACCCCTCCACTTT

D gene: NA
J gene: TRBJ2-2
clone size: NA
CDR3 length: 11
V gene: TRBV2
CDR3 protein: CASRSTGELFF
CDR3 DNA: TGTGCCAGCAGATCCACCGGGGAGCTGTTTTTT

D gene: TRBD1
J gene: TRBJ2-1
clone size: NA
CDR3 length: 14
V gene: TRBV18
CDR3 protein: CASSTADRAHEQFF
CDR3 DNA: TGTGCCAGCTCAACAGCGGACAGGGCCCATGAGCAGTTCTTC

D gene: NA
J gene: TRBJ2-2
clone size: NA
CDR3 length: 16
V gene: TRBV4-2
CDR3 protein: CASSQVLSENTGELFF
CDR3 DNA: TGTGCCAGCAGCCAAGTCCTGTCTGAGAACACCGGGGAGCTGTTTTTT

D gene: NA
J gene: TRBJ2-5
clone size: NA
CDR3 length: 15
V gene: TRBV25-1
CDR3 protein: CASSEYRVNQETQYF
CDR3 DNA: TGTGCCAGCAGTGAATATAGGGTGAATCAAGAGACCCAGTACTTC

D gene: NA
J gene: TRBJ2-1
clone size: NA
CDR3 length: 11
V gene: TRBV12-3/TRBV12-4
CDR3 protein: CASSFWTEQFF
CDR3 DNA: TGTGCCAGCAGTTTTTGGACGGAGCAGTTCTTC

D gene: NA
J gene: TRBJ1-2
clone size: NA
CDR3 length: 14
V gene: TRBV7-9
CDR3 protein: CASSFDRQNYGYTF
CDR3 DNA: TGTGCCAGCAGCTTCGACAGGCAGAACTATGGCTACACCTTC

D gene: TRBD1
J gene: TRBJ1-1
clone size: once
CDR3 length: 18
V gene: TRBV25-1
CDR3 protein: CASSGRPGQLLLNTEAFF
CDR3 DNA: TGTGCCAGCAGTGGCCGCCCGGGACAGCTCCTTTTGAACACTGAAGCTTTCTTT

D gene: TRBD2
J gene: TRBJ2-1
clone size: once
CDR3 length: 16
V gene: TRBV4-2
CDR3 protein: CASSQDPSGGAGEQFF
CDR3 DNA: TGTGCCAGCAGCCAAGATCCTAGCGGGGGGGCCGGGGAGCAGTTCTTC

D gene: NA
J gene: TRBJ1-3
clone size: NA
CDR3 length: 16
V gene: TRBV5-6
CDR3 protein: CASSPPGTISGNTIYF
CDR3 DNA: TGTGCCAGCAGCCCGCCCGGGACGATCTCTGGAAACACCATATATTTT

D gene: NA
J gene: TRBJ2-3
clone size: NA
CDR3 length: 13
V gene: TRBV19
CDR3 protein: CAIGTPGSDTQYF
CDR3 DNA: TGTGCCATTGGGACTCCGGGATCGGATACGCAGTATTTT

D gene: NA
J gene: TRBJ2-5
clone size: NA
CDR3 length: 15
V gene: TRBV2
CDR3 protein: CASSDGGRFRETQYF
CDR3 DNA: TGTGCCAGCAGTGACGGGGGGCGTTTTAGAGAGACCCAGTACTTC

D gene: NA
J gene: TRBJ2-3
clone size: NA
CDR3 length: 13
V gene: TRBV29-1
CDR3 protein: CSVEGGLTDTQYF
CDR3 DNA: TGCAGCGTTGAAGGGGGACTCACAGATACGCAGTATTTT

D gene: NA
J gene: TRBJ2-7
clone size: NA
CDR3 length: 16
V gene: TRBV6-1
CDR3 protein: CASSEATSLVAYEQYF
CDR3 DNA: TGTGCCAGCAGTGAAGCAACGTCACTAGTTGCCTACGAGCAGTACTTC

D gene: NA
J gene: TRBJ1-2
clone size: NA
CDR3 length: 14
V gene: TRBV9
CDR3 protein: CASSPPSLGYGYTF
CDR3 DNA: TGTGCCAGCAGCCCCCCGAGCCTGGGGTATGGCTACACCTTC

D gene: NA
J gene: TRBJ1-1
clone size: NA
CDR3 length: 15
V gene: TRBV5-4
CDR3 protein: CASSLEGTMNTEAFF
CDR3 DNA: TGTGCCAGCAGCTTGGAGGGGACCATGAACACTGAAGCTTTCTTT

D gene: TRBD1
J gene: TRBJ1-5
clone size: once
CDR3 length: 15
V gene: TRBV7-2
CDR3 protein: CASSLGGQAGQPQHF
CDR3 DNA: TGTGCCAGCAGCTTAGGGGGACAGGCTGGACAGCCCCAGCATTTT

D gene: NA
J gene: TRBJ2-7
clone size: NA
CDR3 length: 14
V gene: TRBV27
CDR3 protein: CASRTARGIGEQYF
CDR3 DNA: TGTGCCAGCCGGACCGCTCGGGGGATTGGGGAGCAGTACTTC

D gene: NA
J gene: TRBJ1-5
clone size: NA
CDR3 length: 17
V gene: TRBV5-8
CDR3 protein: CASSLEVVRETNQPQHF
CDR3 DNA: TGTGCCAGCAGCTTGGAAGTGGTCCGGGAAACCAATCAGCCCCAGCATTTT

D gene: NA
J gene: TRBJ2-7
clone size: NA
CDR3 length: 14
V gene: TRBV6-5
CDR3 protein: CASSFHRVPYEQYF
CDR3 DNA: TGTGCCAGCAGTTTCCACAGGGTTCCCTACGAGCAGTACTTC

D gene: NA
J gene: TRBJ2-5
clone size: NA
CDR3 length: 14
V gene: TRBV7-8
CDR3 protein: CASSGGMVEETQYF
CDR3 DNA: TGTGCCAGCAGCGGAGGAATGGTCGAAGAGACCCAGTACTTC

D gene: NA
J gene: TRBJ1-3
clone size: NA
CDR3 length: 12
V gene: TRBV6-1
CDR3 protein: CASSEESNTIYF
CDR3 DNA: TGTGCCAGCAGTGAAGAGTCGAACACCATATATTTT

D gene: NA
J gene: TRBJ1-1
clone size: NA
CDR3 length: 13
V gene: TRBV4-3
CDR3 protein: CASSPDILTVPFF
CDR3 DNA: TGCGCCAGCAGCCCGGACATCCTCACGGTACCTTTCTTT

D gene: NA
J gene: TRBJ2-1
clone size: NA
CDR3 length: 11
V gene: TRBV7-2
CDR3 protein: CASSLFNEQFF
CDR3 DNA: TGTGCCAGCAGCTTATTCAATGAGCAGTTCTTC

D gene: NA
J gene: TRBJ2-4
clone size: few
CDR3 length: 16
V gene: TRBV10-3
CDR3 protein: CAISESIHDPSNIQYF
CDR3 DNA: TGTGCCATCAGTGAGTCGATCCACGACCCATCAAACATTCAGTACTTC

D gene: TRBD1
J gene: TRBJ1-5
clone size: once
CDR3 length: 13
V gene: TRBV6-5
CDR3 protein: CASTPQGEQPQHF
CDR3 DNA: TGTGCCAGCACCCCACAGGGGGAACAGCCCCAGCATTTT

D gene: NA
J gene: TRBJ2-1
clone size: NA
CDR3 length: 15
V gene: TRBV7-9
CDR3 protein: CASSSTSDGANEQFF
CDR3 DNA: TGTGCCAGCAGCTCCACCTCGGACGGGGCCAATGAGCAGTTCTTC

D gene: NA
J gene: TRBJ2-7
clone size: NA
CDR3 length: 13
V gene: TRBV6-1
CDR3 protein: CASSEVRRGEQYF
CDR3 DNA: TGTGCCAGCAGTGAAGTGAGGCGGGGCGAGCAGTACTTC

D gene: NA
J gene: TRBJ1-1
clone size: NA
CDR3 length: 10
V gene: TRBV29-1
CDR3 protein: CSVLDTEAFF
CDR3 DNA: TGCAGCGTATTGGACACTGAAGCTTTCTTT

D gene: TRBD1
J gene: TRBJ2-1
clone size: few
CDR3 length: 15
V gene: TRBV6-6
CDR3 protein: CASSYKGTGPNEQFF
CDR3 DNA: TGTGCCAGCAGTTACAAAGGGACAGGGCCCAATGAGCAGTTCTTC

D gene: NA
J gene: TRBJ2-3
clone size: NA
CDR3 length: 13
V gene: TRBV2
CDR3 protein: CASKEGETDTQYF
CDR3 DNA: TGTGCCAGCAAGGAGGGGGAAACAGATACGCAGTATTTT

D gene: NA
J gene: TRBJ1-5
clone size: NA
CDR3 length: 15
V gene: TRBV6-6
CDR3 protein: CASSYKRDSNQPQHF
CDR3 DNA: TGTGCCAGCAGTTACAAGCGGGATAGCAATCAGCCCCAGCATTTT

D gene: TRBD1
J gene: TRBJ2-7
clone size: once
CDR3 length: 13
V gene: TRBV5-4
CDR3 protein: CASSPGGSYEQYF
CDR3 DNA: TGTGCCAGCAGTCCAGGGGGCTCCTACGAGCAGTACTTC

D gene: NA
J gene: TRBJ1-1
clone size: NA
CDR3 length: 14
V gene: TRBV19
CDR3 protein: CASSFSDSNTEAFF
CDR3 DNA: TGTGCCAGTAGCTTTAGTGATTCAAACACTGAAGCTTTCTTT